The 29 T cell receptor beta chains below were found in one sample sequenced in a study of cytomegalovirus exposure and HLA in healthy donors. Use of 60 Vbeta and 13 Jbeta primers characterized the PCR. Sequencing used immunoSEQ multiplex PCR; TCRdb keeps in-frame clones, though not all of them. The table has approximately 150,000 clones, 70% to 80% seen once. Sequences were obtained from PBMCs. The source is a man aged 18 to 29 in good health and CMV-seropositive.

This chain joins TRBV12-5 and TRBJ1-2, with D perhaps TRBD1 (6 bases). This CDR3 is built from 15 residues. Per germline, CDR1 LGHNT and CDR2 FRNRAP. V was trimmed by 2 bases and J by 3 bases, leaving 13 bases between them. CDR3 residues: CASGLPTGHYYGYTF. CDR3 sequence (DNA): TGTGCTAGTGGTTTGCCCACAGGGCATTACTATGGCTACACCTTC.

This rearrangement joins TRBV7-3 to TRBJ2-5; 9 bases agree with TRBD2. This CDR3 spans 14 amino acids. Trimming took 1 base from V and 5 from J; bases not matched to a gene: 2. Per the germline V gene, CDR1 is SGHTA and CDR2 is FQGTGA. The CDR3 region is CASSLSSGGETQYF. CDR3 in DNA: TGTGCCAGCAGCTTAAGTAGCGGGGGTGAGACCCAGTACTTC.

In its sample, this clone was seen once. The chain employs TRBV7-9 and TRBJ2-7; D is perhaps TRBD2 (7 bases). Trimming took 5 bases from V and 4 from J, leaving 18 bases between them. From germline, CDR1 is SEHNR and CDR2 FQNEAQ (reference sequence). This CDR3 spans 15 amino acids. CDR3 DNA sequence: TGTGCCAGCAGCCCCCCCGTGGGAGGGGGATACGAGCAGTACTTC. This translates into CASSPPVGGGYEQYF.

This CDR3 is CASSYNRGQSIQYF. The DNA of the CDR3 is TGTGCCAGCAGCTACAACAGGGGGCAAAGCATTCAGTACTTC. This chain uses TRBV7-2 with TRBJ2-4, with TRBD1 identical over 9 bases. The V gene's germline CDR1 is SGHTA and CDR2 FQGNSA. The CDR3 runs to 14 residues. The junction had 7 bases not matched to a gene; V was cut back by 4 bases and J by 9 bases.

CDR3 sequence (DNA): TGTGCCAGCAGCCCGGGACAGGGGCAGCATGGCTACACCTTC. Its protein is CASSPGQGQHGYTF. The chain couples TRBV5-4 to TRBJ1-2, with TRBD1 matching over 10 bases. Unmatched junction bases numbered 6, after V lost 4 bases and J lost 6 bases. This CDR3 is built from 14 residues. Germline loops: CDR1 SGHNT, CDR2 YYREEE (reference sequence). The complete variable domain, with remaining parts taken from reference TRBV5-4 and TRBJ1-2, reads ETGVTQSPTHLIKTRGQQVTLRCSSQSGHNTVSWYQQALGQGPQFIFQYYREEENGRGNFPPRFSGLQFPNYSSELNVNALELDDSALYLCASSPGQGQHGYTFGSGTRLTVV.

V gene TRBV19 combines with J gene TRBJ1-1; no reliable D call. Germline V lookup: CDR1 LNHDA, CDR2 SQIVND (reference sequence). Between the trimmed V and J ends, which lost 0 bases and 5 bases, there was a span of 4 bases. The CDR3 loop spans 12 amino acids. The CDR3 here is CASSIDGTEAFF. DNA for the CDR3: TGTGCCAGTAGTATAGACGGGACTGAAGCTTTCTTT. Drawing the rest from reference TRBV19 and TRBJ1-1, the complete variable domain is DGGITQSPKYLFRKEGQNVTLSCEQNLNHDAMYWYRQDPGQGLRLIYYSQIVNDFQKGDIAEGYSVSREKKESFPLTVTSAQKNPTAFYLCASSIDGTEAFFGQGTRLTVV.

The chain is built from TRBV5-8 and TRBJ1-1; TRBD1 agrees at 7 bases. The CDR3 is 18 amino acids. CDR1 and CDR2 (germline): SGHTS, YDEGEE. After removal of 2 bases from V and 0 bases from J, the junction contained 13 bases not matched to a gene. CDR3 DNA: TGTGCCAGCAGCTTTATGAGGGGGCTCGGGGCTATGAACACTGAAGCTTTCTTT. Translated: CASSFMRGLGAMNTEAFF.

The chain uses TRBV5-4 and TRBJ1-2, with 7 bases aligning to TRBD1. The junction had 4 bases not matched to a gene; V was cut back by 1 base and J by 7 bases. The germline CDR1 and CDR2 sequences are SGHNT and YYREEE (reference sequence). The CDR3 contains 13 residues. The chain's CDR3 is CASSLQGGGGYTF. As DNA, the CDR3 is TGTGCCAGCAGCTTGCAGGGGGGAGGTGGCTACACCTTC. Complete variable domain (other parts from reference TRBV5-4 and TRBJ1-2): ETGVTQSPTHLIKTRGQQVTLRCSSQSGHNTVSWYQQALGQGPQFIFQYYREEENGRGNFPPRFSGLQFPNYSSELNVNALELDDSALYLCASSLQGGGGYTFGSGTRLTVV.

This CDR3 reads CASSAPEGPKYF. The CDR3 region has the DNA TGTGCCAGCAGTGCCCCGGAGGGTCCAAAATACTTC. The chain employs TRBV6-1 and TRBJ2-4, with D maybe TRBD2 (6 bases). The germline V gene encodes CDR1 MNHNS and CDR2 SASEGT. V was shortened by 4 bases and J by 16 bases, with 17 bases between the two germline ends. CDR3 length: 12 amino acids.

This clone came up a few times. The CDR3 loop is CASSPRPSDRGLVGNTIYF. The CDR3, as DNA: TGCGCCAGCAGCCCCCGACCTTCAGACAGGGGGCTGGTTGGAAACACCATATATTTT. The V call is TRBV5-1, the J call TRBJ1-3; the match to TRBD1 covers 10 bases. J was trimmed by 3 bases and V by 4 bases; bases with no gene match: 16. The CDR3 is 19 residues long. CDR1 is SGHRS, CDR2 YFSETQ, per germline.

The chain is built from TRBV7-9 and TRBJ2-7, with a weak D call TRBD1 (6 bases). CDR1 and CDR2 (germline): SEHNR, FQNEAQ (reference sequence). Trimming took 2 bases from V and 5 from J, leaving 13 bases between them. The CDR3 is 14 residues long. The CDR3 nucleotides are TGTGCCAGCAGCTTAAGGACAGTCCCCAACGAGCAGTACTTC. Its protein is CASSLRTVPNEQYF.

The rearrangement joins TRBV5-1 to TRBJ2-5; no clear D. There are 13 residues in the CDR3. V was cut by 3 bases and J by 1 base, with 7 bases left in between. CDR1 and CDR2 from the germline V gene are SGHRS and YFSETQ. The CDR3 reads CASSYGSQETQYF. The CDR3 region has the DNA TGCGCCAGCAGCTATGGCAGCCAAGAGACCCAGTACTTC. The variable domain in full, with the rest retrieved from reference TRBV5-1 and TRBJ2-5, is KAGVTQTPRYLIKTRGQQVTLSCSPISGHRSVSWYQQTPGQGLQFLFEYFSETQRNKGNFPGRFSGRQFSNSRSEMNVSTLELGDSALYLCASSYGSQETQYFGPGTRLLVL.

The chain combines TRBV10-2 with TRBJ2-1, with D possibly matching TRBD2 (5 bases). Trimming took 7 bases from V and 4 from J, leaving 17 bases between them. The germline CDR1 and CDR2 sequences are WSHSY and SAAADI. The CDR3 length is 15 residues. The CDR3 DNA reads TGCGCCAGCAAGAGACCCGGGGATGGGTACAATGAGCAGTTCTTC. It specifies CASKRPGDGYNEQFF.

This chain links TRBV6-1 with TRBJ2-7; 7 bases map to TRBD2. CDR1 MNHNS and CDR2 SASEGT come from the germline V gene. V shed 7 bases and J 0 bases; nucleotides not matched to a gene: 9. The CDR3 runs 15 residues. The CDR3 spells CASIESGGVSYEQYF. DNA for the CDR3: TGTGCCAGCATCGAAAGTGGGGGGGTCTCCTACGAGCAGTACTTC.

The genes are TRBV5-1 and TRBJ1-1; D unresolved. In germline, CDR1 is SGHRS, CDR2 YFSETQ. This CDR3 spans 15 amino acids. Trimming left V 0 bases short and J 1 base short, with 10 bases between. The CDR3 reads CASSLGAFSNTEAFF. CDR3 bases: TGCGCCAGCAGCTTGGGGGCTTTTTCGAACACTGAAGCTTTCTTT.

The CDR3 here is CASNGHDGRAFF. The DNA for the CDR3 is TGTGCCAGCAATGGACACGACGGTCGAGCTTTCTTT. The J gene is TRBJ1-1, the V gene TRBV2; a possible D gene is TRBD1 (5 bases). The CDR3 covers 12 residues. V shed 7 bases and J shed 10 bases, with 16 bases lying between them. Germline V lookup: CDR1 SNHLY, CDR2 FYNNEI.

This chain uses TRBV6-6 with TRBJ1-2; D is undetermined. This CDR3 is 16 amino acids long. Per the germline V gene, CDR1 is MNHNY and CDR2 is SVGAGI (reference sequence). The V and J ends lost 0 bases and 3 bases respectively, with 14 bases between them. CDR3 coding DNA: TGTGCCAGCAGTTACTCGGGAATAGGGCGGGACTATGGCTACACCTTC. Translation: CASSYSGIGRDYGYTF.

V and J are TRBV9 and TRBJ2-3; D uncertain. The V end lost 1 base, the J end lost 3 bases, and 9 bases lay between the germline ends. The CDR3 sequence is 14 residues long. Germline CDR1 is SGDLS and CDR2 is YYNGEE. CDR3 nucleotides: TGTGCCAGCAGCGTAACCCACTCAACAGATACGCAGTATTTT. Protein: CASSVTHSTDTQYF.

The chain uses TRBV6-5 and TRBJ1-1; 10 nucleotides match TRBD1. The CDR3 length is 15 residues. Unmatched junction bases numbered 7, after V lost 3 bases and J lost 6 bases. In germline, CDR1 is MNHEY, CDR2 SVGAGI. The CDR3, as DNA: TGTGCCAGCAGTTATTTGGGACAGGGGTTCGCTGAAGCTTTCTTT. As protein: CASSYLGQGFAEAFF.

The rearrangement uses TRBV27 and TRBJ2-3; maybe TRBD2 (5 bases). The CDR3 length is 14 residues. V was shortened by 6 bases and J by 5 bases, with 15 bases between the two germline ends. CDR1 MNHEY and CDR2 SMNVEV come from the germline V gene (reference sequence). The CDR3: CASSPEALKDTQYF. In DNA, the CDR3 is TGTGCCAGCAGCCCGGAGGCCCTTAAAGATACGCAGTATTTT.

This clone was counted a few times. Lacking the conserved final phenylalanine or tryptophan, this CDR3 likely reflects a read error. No DNA is shown, since the ends of the CDR3 on it are uncertain; the CDR3 is the one TCRdb lists. The genes are TRBV15 and TRBJ2-3; the table gives TRBD2 as D, unverified against the DNA. Per germline, CDR1 LNHNV and CDR2 YYDKDF (reference sequence). The CDR3 is made up of 15 amino acids, end residues included. The CDR3 is CATSREEASGDLREI.

V and J are TRBV7-3 and TRBJ2-7; 7 nucleotides agree with TRBD1. Losses at the gene ends were 3 bases for V and 4 bases for J; bases not matched to a gene: 3. The CDR3 spans 13 residues. Per the germline V gene, CDR1 is SGHTA and CDR2 is FQGTGA. The DNA for the CDR3 is TGTGCCAGCAGCTTTACAGGGGATTACGAGCAGTACTTC. It is translated as CASSFTGDYEQYF. The full variable domain, with the rest looked up from reference TRBV7-3 and TRBJ2-7, is GAGVSQTPSNKVTEKGKYVELRCDPISGHTALYWYRQSLGQGPEFLIYFQGTGAADDSGLPNDRFFAVRPEGSVSTLKIQRTERGDSAVYLCASSFTGDYEQYFGPGTRLTVT.

This clone was found a few times. The chain employs TRBV5-6 and TRBJ1-2, with TRBD1 matching 9 bases. This CDR3 is built from 16 residues. Germline V CDR1 and CDR2: SGHDT, YYEEEE. The junction had 10 bases not matched to a gene; V was cut back by 0 bases and J by 7 bases. CDR3 protein: CASSLVGGQGLFGYTF. The DNA of the CDR3 is TGTGCCAGCAGCTTGGTAGGGGGACAGGGCTTGTTTGGCTACACCTTC.

The chain uses TRBV19 and TRBJ2-7; D gene ambiguous. CDR3 length equals 14 residues. From germline, CDR1 is LNHDA and CDR2 SQIVND (reference sequence). Trimming took 3 bases from V and 0 from J, leaving 9 bases between them. CDR3 region: CASSIVVFSYEQYF. The CDR3 DNA reads as TGTGCCAGTAGTATTGTAGTCTTCTCCTACGAGCAGTACTTC. Complete variable domain (other parts from reference TRBV19 and TRBJ2-7): DGGITQSPKYLFRKEGQNVTLSCEQNLNHDAMYWYRQDPGQGLRLIYYSQIVNDFQKGDIAEGYSVSREKKESFPLTVTSAQKNPTAFYLCASSIVVFSYEQYFGPGTRLTVT.

V and J are TRBV7-3 and TRBJ2-5; 9 nucleotides line up with TRBD2. The J call is in doubt because the DNA end fits TRBJ2-7 better. This CDR3 has 14 amino acids. The germline V gene encodes CDR1 SGHTA and CDR2 FQGTGA. CDR3 loop: CASSPTSGSYEQYF. CDR3 bases: TGTGCCAGCAGCCCGACTAGCGGTAGTTACGAGCAGTACTTC.

This clone was seen once. The chain combines TRBV5-1 with TRBJ2-5; 10 positions agree with TRBD2. With the DNA end fitting TRBJ2-7 better, the J assignment may be wrong. This CDR3 is built from 17 residues. Germline V gene sequence: CDR1 SGHRS, CDR2 YFSETQ. The CDR3, as DNA: TGCGCCAGCAGCCGAAGCGGGGGGGGCCTCACGTACAACGAGCAGTACTTC. Its protein product is CASSRSGGGLTYNEQYF.

J is TRBJ1-1 and V is TRBV11-3; D may be TRBD1 (5 bases). V shed 1 base and J shed 8 bases, with 11 bases lying between them. The CDR3 covers 13 residues. Per the germline V gene, CDR1 is SGHNT and CDR2 is YENEEA. The CDR3 loop reads CASSLGGGSEAFF. DNA for the CDR3: TGTGCCAGCAGCTTAGGCGGGGGGAGCGAAGCTTTCTTT. Using reference TRBV11-3 and TRBJ1-1 for the parts outside the CDR3, the full variable domain is EAGVVQSPRYKIIEKKQPVAFWCNPISGHNTLYWYLQNLGQGPELLIRYENEEAVDDSQLPKDRFSAERLKGVDSTLKIQPAELGDSAVYLCASSLGGGSEAFFGQGTRLTVV.

In DNA, the CDR3 is TGTGCCAGCAGCTTAAGACTGGGTGAGCAGTTCTTC. Translating it yields CASSLRLGEQFF. V gene TRBV7-9 combines with J gene TRBJ2-1, with D unresolved. CDR3 length equals 12 residues. V lost 2 bases and J lost 9, with 8 bases in between. Germline values: CDR1 SEHNR, CDR2 FQNEAQ (reference sequence).

This sequence joins TRBV13 and TRBJ2-3; 10 nucleotides line up with TRBD2. V shed 6 bases, J shed 6 bases, and the junction held 12 bases outside the gene matches. The CDR3 consists of 16 residues. Germline V gene lookup returns CDR1 PRHDT and CDR2 FYEKMQ (reference sequence). CDR3 bases: TGTGCCAGCAGTCACCCCAGCGGGAGGGCCAAGGATACGCAGTATTTT. It yields the protein CASSHPSGRAKDTQYF.